One sample yielded the 2 T cell receptor beta chains listed below, sequenced in a study of T cells in Graves' hyperthyroidism and ophthalmopathy. RNA transcripts provided the source from which TCR beta CDR3 regions were amplified. An initial round of RT-PCR targeting the TCR CDR3 relied on the HTBI primer set. MiXCR was run by TCRdb on the multiplex PCR reads, yielding one entry per CDR3 protein. The sample includes approximately 590,000 distinct CDR3 sequences, less than 20% of them seen just once. The sample comprised blood. The receptors were gathered from a woman in her twenties or thirties with Graves' hyperthyroidism.

This clonotype has just a few counts. The chain uses TRBV10-2 and TRBJ1-2, with no clear D. V shed 6 bases and J shed 2 bases, with 10 bases lying between them. CDR1 and CDR2 (germline): WSHSY, SAAADI. The CDR3 is 13 residues long. In DNA form, the CDR3 reads TGCGCCAGCAGCGGTGGGATAAACTATGGCTACACCTTC. This gives the protein CASSGGINYGYTF.

In this sample, this clonotype turned up many times. The chain couples TRBV7-9 to TRBJ2-1; D gene uncertain. Per germline, CDR1 SEHNR and CDR2 FQNEAQ (reference sequence). V lost 6 bases and J lost 5, with 8 bases in between. This CDR3 contains 12 residues. DNA for the CDR3: TGTGCCAGCAGTACACTGGACAATGAGCAGTTCTTC. Protein sequence: CASSTLDNEQFF. Combining the CDR3 with reference TRBV7-9 and TRBJ2-1 gives the whole variable domain DTGVSQNPRHKITKRGQNVTFRCDPISEHNRLYWYRQTLGQGPEFLTYFQNEAQLEKSRLLSDRFSAERPKGSFSTLEIQRTEQGDSAMYLCASSTLDNEQFFGPGTRLTVL.